This record looks at one T cell receptor beta chain sequence and its context. At one end the junction does not follow the germline gene, possibly because of a read error. The entry originates in a study of control samples from healthy donors and cancer patients. TCRdb keeps only in-frame clones here, not all; method: immunoSEQ multiplex PCR. The repertoire holds approximately 97,000 clones, with about 91% as singletons. This CDR3 has 16 amino acids. The germline CDR1 and CDR2 sequences are SSHAT and FNYEAQ (reference sequence). The receptor's source is a woman aged 18-30 years in good health. The rearrangement links TRBV7-7 to TRBJ2-5; 12 bases agree with TRBD1. The sequencing sample was made of blood. The CDR3 DNA sequence: TGTGCTAGCAGCCATACGGGACAGGGGGCGTGGGAGACCCAGTACTTC. Its protein product is CASSHTGQGAWETQYF.